Sequencing of this T cell receptor beta chain was carried out in a study of T cell responses to AZD1222 COVID-19 vaccine. The study's findings and limits: Spike-specific TCRs gained breadth and depth after people received two AZD1222 doses. In a largely white British group with more females than males, clonal diversity was possibly underestimated.

The CDR3 spans 14 residues. Germline assignment: CDR1 LGHDT and CDR2 YNNKEL (reference sequence). Trimming shortened V by 4 bases and J by 2 bases, and 11 bases separated the two germline ends. TCRdb keeps only in-frame clones here, not all; method: immunoSEQ multiplex PCR. The profile covers about 120,000 clones, with around nine tenths appearing a single time and roughly 12% taken by the ten largest. As to this clone: Its specificity is not known.

The receptor was derived from an adult in good health. The chain is built from TRBV3-1 (or the pseudogene TRBV3-2) and TRBJ2-5; D is unclear. The sequencing here drew on peripheral blood, taken on day 0 of AZD1222 vaccination. In DNA, the CDR3 is TGTGCCAGCAGCCGCAACCCGCGTCAAGAGACCCAGTACTTC. Protein sequence: CASSRNPRQETQYF.